A single sample is the source of the 9 T cell receptor beta chains below, sequenced in a study of OX40 agonist ivuxolimab in advanced cancers. The table came from immunoSEQ multiplex PCR; TCRdb's copy has only in-frame clones and leaves some out. The data hold over 70,000 clones, with under 95% observed a single time. The specimen was CD4+ or CD8+ T cells sorted from blood, collected in a trial of the OX40 agonist ivuxolimab. Every receptor here comes from an adult with an advanced solid tumor such as melanoma, head and neck, liver or kidney cancer.

The V and J genes are TRBV11-2 and TRBJ2-3, with 15 bases fitting TRBD2. Trimming cost V 1 base and J 4 bases; bases outside gene matches: 3. This CDR3 has 17 residues. Germline-derived CDR1 and CDR2 are SGHAT and FQNNGV. CDR3 coding DNA: TGTGCCAGCAGCTTAGCTCGGACTAGCGGGGGGGCAGATACGCAGTATTTT. Its protein product is CASSLARTSGGADTQYF.

This CDR3 reads CASSRDPSSYNEQFF. DNA of the CDR3: TGCGCCAGCTCTAGAGACCCGAGCTCCTACAATGAGCAGTTCTTC. V is TRBV4-1 and J is TRBJ2-1; D uncertain. The germline CDR1 and CDR2 sequences are MGHRA and YSYEKL. The CDR3 covers 15 residues. V was clipped by 8 bases and J by 0 bases, with 14 bases between them.

This chain connects TRBV28 to TRBJ1-2, with 7 bases that match TRBD1. With 6 bases clipped from V and 6 bases from J, the junction kept 4 bases outside the gene matches. CDR3 length: 12 amino acids. Germline V gives CDR1 MDHEN, CDR2 SYDVKM. The CDR3 DNA sequence: TGTGCCAGCAGAGGGGGCGCTGATGGCTACACCTTC. Its protein is CASRGGADGYTF.

The chain carries TRBV19 and TRBJ2-2; 10 bases are shared with TRBD2. The CDR3 has 18 residues. Germline CDR1 and CDR2: LNHDA and SQIVND (reference sequence). The ends lost 1 base at V and 7 bases at J; junction bases unmatched: 12. CDR3 bases: TGTGCCAGTAGTATAGTGGCAGCGGGAGGGAAATACCGCGGGGAGCTGTTTTTT. The encoded protein is CASSIVAAGGKYRGELFF. Full variable domain (missing parts from reference TRBV19 and TRBJ2-2): DGGITQSPKYLFRKEGQNVTLSCEQNLNHDAMYWYRQDPGQGLRLIYYSQIVNDFQKGDIAEGYSVSREKKESFPLTVTSAQKNPTAFYLCASSIVAAGGKYRGELFFGEGSRLTVL.

The J gene is TRBJ2-5, the V gene TRBV27; TRBD2 agrees at 8 bases. Germline V gene lookup returns CDR1 MNHEY and CDR2 SMNVEV (reference sequence). V shed 5 bases and J 4 bases; nucleotides not matched to a gene: 9. The CDR3 is 15 amino acids. The DNA of the CDR3 is TGTGCCAGCAGTCTGGAAGGACTAGCTGGAGAGACCCAGTACTTC. This gives the protein CASSLEGLAGETQYF.

The chain employs TRBV7-9 and TRBJ2-2, with 14 nucleotides matching TRBD2. V was pared by 7 bases and J by 7 bases, with 14 bases of the junction left unmatched. CDR3 length: 18 residues. CDR1 SEHNR and CDR2 FQNEAQ come from the germline V gene (reference sequence). The CDR3 nucleotides are TGTGCCAGCAACTCCCTTGGACTAGCGGGAGGCCGTGGCGGGGAGCTGTTTTTT. It yields the protein CASNSLGLAGGRGGELFF.

The chain has TRBV29-1 and TRBJ1-1; 7 bases agree with TRBD1. The length of the CDR3 is 14 residues. Germline loops: CDR1 SQVTM, CDR2 ANQGSEA. V lost 2 bases and J lost 1; bases outside the gene matches: 4. The chain's CDR3 is CSVELRGQNTEAFF. DNA for the CDR3: TGCAGCGTTGAACTTAGGGGGCAGAACACTGAAGCTTTCTTT.

This sequence joins TRBV7-2 and TRBJ2-7; 11 bases agree with TRBD2. The CDR3 runs 15 residues. Germline CDR1 is SGHTA and CDR2 is FQGNSA. The V and J ends lost 5 bases and 2 bases, in that order; junction bases with no gene match: 5. The CDR3, as DNA: TGTGCCAGCAGCATTTCTAGCGGGGGGCCCTACGAGCAGTACTTC. This sequence encodes CASSISSGGPYEQYF.

The chain carries TRBV5-4 and TRBJ2-7, with 7 bases identical to TRBD1. With V trimmed by 4 bases and J by 6 bases, 4 bases remained unmatched. Germline-derived CDR1 and CDR2 are SGHNT and YYREEE (reference sequence). The CDR3 consists of 12 residues. CDR3 region: CASSVDRVEQYF. Written as DNA, the CDR3 is TGTGCCAGCAGCGTAGACAGGGTCGAGCAGTACTTC.